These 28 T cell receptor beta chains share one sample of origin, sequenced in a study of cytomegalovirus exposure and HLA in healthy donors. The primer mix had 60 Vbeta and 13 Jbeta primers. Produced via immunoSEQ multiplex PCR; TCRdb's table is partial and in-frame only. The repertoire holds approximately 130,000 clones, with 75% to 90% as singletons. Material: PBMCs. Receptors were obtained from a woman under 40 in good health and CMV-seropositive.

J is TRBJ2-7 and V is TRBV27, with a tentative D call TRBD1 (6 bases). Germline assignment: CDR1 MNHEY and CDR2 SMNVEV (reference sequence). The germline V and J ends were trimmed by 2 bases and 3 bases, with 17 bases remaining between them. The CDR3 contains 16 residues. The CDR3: CASSLIGGEGFYEQYF. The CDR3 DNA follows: TGTGCCAGCAGTTTAATAGGGGGAGAGGGGTTCTACGAGCAGTACTTC.

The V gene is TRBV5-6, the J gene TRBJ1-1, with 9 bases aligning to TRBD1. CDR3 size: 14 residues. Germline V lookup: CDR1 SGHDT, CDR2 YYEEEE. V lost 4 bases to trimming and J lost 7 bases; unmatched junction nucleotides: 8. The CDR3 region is CASSTYRGPDEAFF. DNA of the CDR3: TGTGCCAGCAGCACCTACAGGGGGCCGGATGAAGCTTTCTTT.

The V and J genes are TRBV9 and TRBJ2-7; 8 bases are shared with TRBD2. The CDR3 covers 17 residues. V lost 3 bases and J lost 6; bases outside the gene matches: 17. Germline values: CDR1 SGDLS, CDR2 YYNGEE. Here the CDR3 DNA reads TGTGCCAGCAGCGCGCACCCGGGACTAGGTACGGTGATCGAGCAGTACTTC. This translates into CASSAHPGLGTVIEQYF.

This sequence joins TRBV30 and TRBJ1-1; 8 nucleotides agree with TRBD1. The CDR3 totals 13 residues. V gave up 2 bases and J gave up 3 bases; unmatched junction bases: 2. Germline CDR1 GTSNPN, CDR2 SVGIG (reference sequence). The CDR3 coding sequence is TGTGCCTGGAGTACGACAGGGGACACTGAAGCTTTCTTT. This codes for CAWSTTGDTEAFF.

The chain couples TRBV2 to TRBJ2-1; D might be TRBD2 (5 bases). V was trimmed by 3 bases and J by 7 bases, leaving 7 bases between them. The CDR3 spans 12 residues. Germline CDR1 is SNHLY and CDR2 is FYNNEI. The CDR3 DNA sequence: TGTGCCAGCAGTGACGGGATTAATGAGCAGTTCTTC. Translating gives CASSDGINEQFF.

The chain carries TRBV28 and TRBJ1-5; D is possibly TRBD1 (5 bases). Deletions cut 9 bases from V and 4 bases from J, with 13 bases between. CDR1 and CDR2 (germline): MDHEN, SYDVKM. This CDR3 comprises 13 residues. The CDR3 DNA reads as TGTGCCAGTAAAAACAGGTGGAATCAGCCCCAGCATTTT. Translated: CASKNRWNQPQHF.

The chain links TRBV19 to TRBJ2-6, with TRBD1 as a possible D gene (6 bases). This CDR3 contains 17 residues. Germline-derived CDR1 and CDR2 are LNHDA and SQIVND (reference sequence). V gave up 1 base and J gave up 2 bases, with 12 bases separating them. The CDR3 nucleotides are TGTGCCAGTAGTATAGGCAGGGGAGTGACTGGGGCCAACGTCCTGACTTTC. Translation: CASSIGRGVTGANVLTF.

The CDR3 region has the DNA TGCGCCAGCAGCTTGGCCCCTAGCGGGAGCTCCTACGAGCAGTACTTC. Protein product: CASSLAPSGSSYEQYF. This chain uses TRBV5-1 with TRBJ2-7; TRBD2 aligns across 10 bases. Germline-derived CDR1 and CDR2 are SGHRS and YFSETQ. This CDR3 has 16 residues. Trimming cost V 0 bases and J 0 bases; bases outside gene matches: 3.

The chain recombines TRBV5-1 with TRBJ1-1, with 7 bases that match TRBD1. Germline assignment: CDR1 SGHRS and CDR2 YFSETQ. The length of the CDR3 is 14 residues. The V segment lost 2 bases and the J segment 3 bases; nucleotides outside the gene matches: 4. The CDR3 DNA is TGCGCCAGCAGCTTCACAGGGGTAGACACTGAAGCTTTCTTT. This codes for CASSFTGVDTEAFF.

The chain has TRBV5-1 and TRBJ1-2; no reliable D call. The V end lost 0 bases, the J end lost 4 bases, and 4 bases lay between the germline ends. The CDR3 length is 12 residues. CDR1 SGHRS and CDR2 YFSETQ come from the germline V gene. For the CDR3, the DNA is TGCGCCAGCAGCTTGGAGAGCTATGGCTACACCTTC. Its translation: CASSLESYGYTF.

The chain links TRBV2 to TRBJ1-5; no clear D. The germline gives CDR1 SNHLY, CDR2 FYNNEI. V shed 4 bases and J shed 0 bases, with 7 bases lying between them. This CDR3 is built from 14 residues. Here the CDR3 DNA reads TGTGCCAGCAGTGTGCAGTTTAGCAATCAGCCCCAGCATTTT. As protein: CASSVQFSNQPQHF.

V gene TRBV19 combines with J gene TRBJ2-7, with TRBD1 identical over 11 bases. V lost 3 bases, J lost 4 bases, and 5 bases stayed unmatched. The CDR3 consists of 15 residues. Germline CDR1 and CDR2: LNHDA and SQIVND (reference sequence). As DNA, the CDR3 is TGTGCCAGTAGTATCCAAGGACAGGGGGCTTACGAGCAGTACTTC. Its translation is CASSIQGQGAYEQYF.

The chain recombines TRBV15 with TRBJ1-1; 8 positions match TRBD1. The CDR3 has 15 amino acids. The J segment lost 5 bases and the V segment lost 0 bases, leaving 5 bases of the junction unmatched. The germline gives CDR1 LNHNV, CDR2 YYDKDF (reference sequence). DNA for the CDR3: TGTGCCACCAGCAGAGAGGCAGGGGGCCTTACTGAAGCTTTCTTT. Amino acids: CATSREAGGLTEAFF.

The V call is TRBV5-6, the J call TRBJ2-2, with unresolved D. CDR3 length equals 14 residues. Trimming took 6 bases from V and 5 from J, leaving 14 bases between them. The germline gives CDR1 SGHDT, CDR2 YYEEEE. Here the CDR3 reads CASNPRGPTGELFF. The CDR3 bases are TGTGCCAGCAACCCGCGCGGCCCAACCGGGGAGCTGTTTTTT. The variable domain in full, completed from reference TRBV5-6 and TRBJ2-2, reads DAGVTQSPTHLIKTRGQQVTLRCSPKSGHDTVSWYQQALGQGPQFIFQYYEEEERQRGNFPDRFSGHQFPNYSSELNVNALLLGDSALYLCASNPRGPTGELFFGEGSRLTVL.

The CDR3, as DNA: TGTGCCACCAGCAGAGATAGAATTTACGAGCAGTACTTC. As protein: CATSRDRIYEQYF. The genes are TRBV15 and TRBJ2-7; D remains ambiguous. The CDR3 covers 13 residues. Germline V gives CDR1 LNHNV, CDR2 YYDKDF (reference sequence). The germline V and J ends were trimmed by 0 bases and 4 bases, with 7 bases remaining between them.

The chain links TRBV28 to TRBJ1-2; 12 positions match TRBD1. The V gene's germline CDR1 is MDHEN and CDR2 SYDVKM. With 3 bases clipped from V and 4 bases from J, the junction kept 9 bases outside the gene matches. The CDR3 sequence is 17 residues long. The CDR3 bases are TGTGCCAGCAGTTTTCCGGGACAGGGGGCGATCGGCTATGGCTACACCTTC. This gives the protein CASSFPGQGAIGYGYTF.

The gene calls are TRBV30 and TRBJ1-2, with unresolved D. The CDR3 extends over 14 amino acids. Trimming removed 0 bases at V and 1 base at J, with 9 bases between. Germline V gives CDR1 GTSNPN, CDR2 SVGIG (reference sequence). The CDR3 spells CAWSVRLINYGYTF. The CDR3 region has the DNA TGTGCCTGGAGTGTCAGGCTGATTAACTATGGCTACACCTTC.

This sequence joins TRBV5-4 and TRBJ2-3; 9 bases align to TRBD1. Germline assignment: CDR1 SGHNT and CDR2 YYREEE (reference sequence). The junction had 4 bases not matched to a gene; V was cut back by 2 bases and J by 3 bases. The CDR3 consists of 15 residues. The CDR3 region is CASSFDRGWTDTQYF. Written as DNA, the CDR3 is TGTGCCAGCAGCTTCGACAGGGGGTGGACAGATACGCAGTATTTT.

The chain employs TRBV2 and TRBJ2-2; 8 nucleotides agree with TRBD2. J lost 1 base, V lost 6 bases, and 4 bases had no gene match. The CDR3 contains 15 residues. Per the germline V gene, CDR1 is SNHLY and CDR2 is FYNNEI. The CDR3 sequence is CASSSSGLNTGELFF. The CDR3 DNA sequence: TGTGCCAGCAGCTCTAGCGGGCTGAACACCGGGGAGCTGTTTTTT.

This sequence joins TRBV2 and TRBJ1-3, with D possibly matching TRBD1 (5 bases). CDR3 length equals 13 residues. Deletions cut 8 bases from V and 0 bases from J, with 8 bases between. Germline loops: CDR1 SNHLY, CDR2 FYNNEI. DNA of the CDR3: TGTGCCAGCGCACAGGCCTCTGGAAACACCATATATTTT. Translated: CASAQASGNTIYF. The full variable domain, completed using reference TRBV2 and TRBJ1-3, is EPEVTQTPSHQVTQMGQEVILRCVPISNHLYFYWYRQILGQKVEFLVSFYNNEISEKSEIFDDQFSVERPDGSNFTLKIRSTKLEDSAMYFCASAQASGNTIYFGEGSWLTVV.

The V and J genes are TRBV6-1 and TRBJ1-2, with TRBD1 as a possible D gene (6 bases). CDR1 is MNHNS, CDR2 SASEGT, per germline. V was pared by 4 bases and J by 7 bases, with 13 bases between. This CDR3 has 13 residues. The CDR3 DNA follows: TGTGCCAGCAGTGTAGGCCTAGGGGGTGGCTACACCTTC. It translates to CASSVGLGGGYTF.

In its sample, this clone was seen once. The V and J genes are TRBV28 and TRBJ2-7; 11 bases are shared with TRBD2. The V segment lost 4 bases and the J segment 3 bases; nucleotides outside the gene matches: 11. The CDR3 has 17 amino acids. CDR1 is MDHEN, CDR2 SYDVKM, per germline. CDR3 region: CASSSTIGTSGHYEQYF. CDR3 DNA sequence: TGTGCCAGCAGTTCAACCATCGGGACTAGCGGACACTACGAGCAGTACTTC. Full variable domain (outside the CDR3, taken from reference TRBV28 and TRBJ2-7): DVKVTQSSRYLVKRTGEKVFLECVQDMDHENMFWYRQDPGLGLRLIYFSYDVKMKEKGDIPEGYSVSREKKERFSLILESASTNQTSMYLCASSSTIGTSGHYEQYFGPGTRLTVT.

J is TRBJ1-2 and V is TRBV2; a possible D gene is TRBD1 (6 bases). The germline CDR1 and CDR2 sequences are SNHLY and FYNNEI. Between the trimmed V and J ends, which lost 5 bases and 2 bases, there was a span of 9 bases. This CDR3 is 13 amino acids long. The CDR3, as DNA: TGTGCCAGCAGTTCGACAGGAAACTATGGCTACACCTTC. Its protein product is CASSSTGNYGYTF.

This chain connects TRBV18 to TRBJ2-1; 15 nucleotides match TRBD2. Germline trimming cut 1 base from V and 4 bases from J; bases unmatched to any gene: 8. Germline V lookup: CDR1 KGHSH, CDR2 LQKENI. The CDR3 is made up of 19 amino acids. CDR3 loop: CASSPLGTSGRHLYNEQFF. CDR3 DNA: TGTGCCAGCTCACCACTAGGGACTAGCGGGAGGCACCTATACAATGAGCAGTTCTTC. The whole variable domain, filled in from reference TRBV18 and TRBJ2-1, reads NAGVMQNPRHLVRRRGQEARLRCSPMKGHSHVYWYRQLPEEGLKFMVYLQKENIIDESGMPKERFSAEFPKEGPSILRIQQVVRGDSAAYFCASSPLGTSGRHLYNEQFFGPGTRLTVL.

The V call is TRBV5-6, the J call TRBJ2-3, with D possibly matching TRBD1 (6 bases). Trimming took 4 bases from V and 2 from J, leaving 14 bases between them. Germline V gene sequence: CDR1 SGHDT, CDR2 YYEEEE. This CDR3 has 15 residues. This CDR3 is CASSQQGLLTDTQYF. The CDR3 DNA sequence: TGTGCCAGCAGCCAACAGGGTCTCCTCACAGATACGCAGTATTTT.

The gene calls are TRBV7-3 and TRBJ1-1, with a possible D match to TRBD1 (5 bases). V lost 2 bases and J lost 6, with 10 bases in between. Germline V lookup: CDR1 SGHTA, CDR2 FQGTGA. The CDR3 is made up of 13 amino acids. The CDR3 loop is CASSLARGAEAFF. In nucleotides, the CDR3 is TGTGCCAGCAGCTTAGCCCGGGGGGCTGAAGCTTTCTTT.

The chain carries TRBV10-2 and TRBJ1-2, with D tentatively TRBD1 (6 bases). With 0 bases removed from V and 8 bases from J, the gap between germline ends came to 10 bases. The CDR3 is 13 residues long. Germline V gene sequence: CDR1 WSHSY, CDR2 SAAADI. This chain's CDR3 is CASSESIGGGYTF. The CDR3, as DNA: TGCGCCAGCAGTGAGTCGATTGGGGGCGGCTACACCTTC.

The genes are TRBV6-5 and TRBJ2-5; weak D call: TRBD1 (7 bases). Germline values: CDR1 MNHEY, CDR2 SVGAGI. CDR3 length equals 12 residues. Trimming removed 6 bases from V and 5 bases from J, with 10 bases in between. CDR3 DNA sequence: TGTGCCAGCAGGCCAGGGGGGGAGACCCAGTACTTC. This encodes CASRPGGETQYF.